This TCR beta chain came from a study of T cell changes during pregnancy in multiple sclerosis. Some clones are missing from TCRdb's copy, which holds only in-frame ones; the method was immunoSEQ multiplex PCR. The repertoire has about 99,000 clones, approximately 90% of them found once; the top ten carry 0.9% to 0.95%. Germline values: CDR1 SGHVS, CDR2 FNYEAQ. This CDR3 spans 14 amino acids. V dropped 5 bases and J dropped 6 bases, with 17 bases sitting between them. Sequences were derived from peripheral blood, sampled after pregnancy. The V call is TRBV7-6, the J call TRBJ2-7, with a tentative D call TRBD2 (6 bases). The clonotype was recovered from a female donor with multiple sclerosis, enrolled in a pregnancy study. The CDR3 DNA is TGTGCCAGCAGCCCCCTAGGGCGGGACTCCGAGCAGTACTTC. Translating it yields CASSPLGRDSEQYF.